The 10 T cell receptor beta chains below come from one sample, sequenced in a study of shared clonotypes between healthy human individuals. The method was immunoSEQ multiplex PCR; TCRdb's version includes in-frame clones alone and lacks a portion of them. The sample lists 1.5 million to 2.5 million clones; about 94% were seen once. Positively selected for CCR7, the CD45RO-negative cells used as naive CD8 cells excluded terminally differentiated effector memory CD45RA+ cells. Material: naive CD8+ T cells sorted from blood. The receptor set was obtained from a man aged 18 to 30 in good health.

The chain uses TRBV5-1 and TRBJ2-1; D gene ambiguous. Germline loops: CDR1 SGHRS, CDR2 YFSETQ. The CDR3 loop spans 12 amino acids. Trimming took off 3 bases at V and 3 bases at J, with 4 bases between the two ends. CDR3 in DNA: TGCGCCAGCAGCTCATACTACAATGAGCAGTTCTTC. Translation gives CASSSYYNEQFF. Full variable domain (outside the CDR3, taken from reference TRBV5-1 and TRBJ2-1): KAGVTQTPRYLIKTRGQQVTLSCSPISGHRSVSWYQQTPGQGLQFLFEYFSETQRNKGNFPGRFSGRQFSNSRSEMNVSTLELGDSALYLCASSSYYNEQFFGPGTRLTVL.

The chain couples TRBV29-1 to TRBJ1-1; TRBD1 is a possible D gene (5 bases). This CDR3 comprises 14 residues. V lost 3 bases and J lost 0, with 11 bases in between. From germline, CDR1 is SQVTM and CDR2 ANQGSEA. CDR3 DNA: TGCAGCGTTGACCCCGGACACCTGAACACTGAAGCTTTCTTT. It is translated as CSVDPGHLNTEAFF.

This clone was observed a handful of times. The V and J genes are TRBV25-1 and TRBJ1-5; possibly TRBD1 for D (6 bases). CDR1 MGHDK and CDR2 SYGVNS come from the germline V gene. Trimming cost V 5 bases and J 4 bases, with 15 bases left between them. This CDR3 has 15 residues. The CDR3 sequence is CASSPGTRTNQPQHF. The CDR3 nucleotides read TGTGCCAGCAGTCCCGGGACACGGACGAATCAGCCCCAGCATTTT.

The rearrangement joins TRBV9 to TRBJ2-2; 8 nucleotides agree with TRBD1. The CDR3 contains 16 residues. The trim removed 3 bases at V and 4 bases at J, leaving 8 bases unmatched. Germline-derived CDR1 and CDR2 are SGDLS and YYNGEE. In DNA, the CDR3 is TGTGCCAGCAGCGGACAAGACAGGGGAGGCACCGGGGAGCTGTTTTTT. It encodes CASSGQDRGGTGELFF. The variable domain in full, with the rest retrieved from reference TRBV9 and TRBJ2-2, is DSGVTQTPKHLITATGQRVTLRCSPRSGDLSVYWYQQSLDQGLQFLIQYYNGEERAKGNILERFSAQQFPDLHSELNLSSLELGDSALYFCASSGQDRGGTGELFFGEGSRLTVL.

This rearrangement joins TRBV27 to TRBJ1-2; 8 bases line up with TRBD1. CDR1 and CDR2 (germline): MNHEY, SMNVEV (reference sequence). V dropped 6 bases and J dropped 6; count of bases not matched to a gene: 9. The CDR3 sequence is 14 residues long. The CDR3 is CASRIQGASHGYTF. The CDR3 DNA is TGTGCCAGCAGGATTCAGGGGGCGAGTCATGGCTACACCTTC.

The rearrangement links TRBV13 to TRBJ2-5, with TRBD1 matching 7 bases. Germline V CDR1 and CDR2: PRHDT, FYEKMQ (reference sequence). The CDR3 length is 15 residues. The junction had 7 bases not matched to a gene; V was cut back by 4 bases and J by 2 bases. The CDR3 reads CASSSTGTAQETQYF. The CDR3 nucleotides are TGTGCCAGCAGCTCCACCGGGACAGCACAAGAGACCCAGTACTTC.

CDR3 residues: CASSERTSGDVSFYNEQFF. Written as DNA, the CDR3 is TGTGCCAGCAGTGAAAGGACTAGCGGGGATGTATCTTTCTACAATGAGCAGTTCTTC. V gene TRBV6-1 combines with J gene TRBJ2-1, with 12 bases matching TRBD2. With 2 bases clipped from V and 3 bases from J, the junction kept 11 bases outside the gene matches. The CDR3 is 19 amino acids. Germline lookup yields CDR1 MNHNS and CDR2 SASEGT.

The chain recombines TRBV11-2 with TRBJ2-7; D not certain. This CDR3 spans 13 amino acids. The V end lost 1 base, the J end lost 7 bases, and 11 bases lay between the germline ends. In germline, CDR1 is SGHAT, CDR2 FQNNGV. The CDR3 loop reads CASSLVKFGEQYF. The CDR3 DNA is TGTGCCAGCAGCTTAGTTAAGTTCGGGGAGCAGTACTTC.

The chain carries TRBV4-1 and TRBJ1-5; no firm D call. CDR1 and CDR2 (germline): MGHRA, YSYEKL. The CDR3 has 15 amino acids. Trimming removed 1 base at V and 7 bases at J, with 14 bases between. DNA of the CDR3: TGCGCCAGCAGCCAAGCTCTGATGGAGGGACAGCCCCAGCATTTT. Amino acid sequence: CASSQALMEGQPQHF.

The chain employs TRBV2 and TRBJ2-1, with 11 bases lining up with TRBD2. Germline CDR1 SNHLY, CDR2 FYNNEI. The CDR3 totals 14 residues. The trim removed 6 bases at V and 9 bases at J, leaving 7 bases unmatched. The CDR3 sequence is CASRVAGGHTEQFF. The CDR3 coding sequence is TGTGCCAGCAGGGTAGCGGGGGGGCATACTGAGCAGTTCTTC.